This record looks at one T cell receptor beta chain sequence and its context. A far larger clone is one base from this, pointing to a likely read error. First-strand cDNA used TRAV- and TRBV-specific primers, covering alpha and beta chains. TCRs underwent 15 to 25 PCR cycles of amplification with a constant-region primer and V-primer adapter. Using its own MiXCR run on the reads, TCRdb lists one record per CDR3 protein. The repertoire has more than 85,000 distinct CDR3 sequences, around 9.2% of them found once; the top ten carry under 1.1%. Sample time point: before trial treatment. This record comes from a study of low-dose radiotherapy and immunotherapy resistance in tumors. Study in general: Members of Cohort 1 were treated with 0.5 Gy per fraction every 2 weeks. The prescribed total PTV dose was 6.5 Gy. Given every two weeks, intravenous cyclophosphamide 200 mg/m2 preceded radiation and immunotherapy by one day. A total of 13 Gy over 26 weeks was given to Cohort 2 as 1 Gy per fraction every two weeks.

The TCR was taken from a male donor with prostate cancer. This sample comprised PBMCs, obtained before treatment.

The CDR3 reads CASSLSLVGGFF. CDR3 nucleotide sequence: TGTGCCAGCAGTTTATCGCTAGTGGGCGGGTTCTTC. The J gene is TRBJ2-1, the V gene TRBV5-5; no definite D call. The CDR3 has 12 amino acids. V shed 5 bases and J shed 15 bases, with 18 bases lying between them. CDR1 SGHKS and CDR2 YYEKEE come from the germline V gene (reference sequence).